One sample yielded the 9 T cell receptor beta chains listed below, sequenced in a study of cytomegalovirus exposure and HLA in healthy donors (TCRdb year 2017). Library method: the immunoSEQ multiplex PCR assay. The multiplex PCR relied on a mix of 60 forward primers for TCR Vbeta segments and 13 reverse primers for TCR Jbeta segments. Sourced from immuneACCESS, this table was stored by TCRdb with only in-frame sequences that have V and J called. A share of the clones is absent; for the studies checked, an unresolved V gene accounts for under half, and the remainder has no known explanation. Counted in this sample were 160,000 or so clones; about 77% of them appeared once. Roughly 1.2% of the sample is taken by the ten largest. The sample consisted of PBMCs. The receptors here all came from a woman in her fifties or sixties in good health and CMV-seronegative.

V gene TRBV28 combines with J gene TRBJ1-3; D remains ambiguous. Between the trimmed V and J ends, which lost 5 bases and 0 bases, there was a span of 11 bases. The CDR3 totals 15 residues. Looked up from germline, CDR1 is MDHEN and CDR2 is SYDVKM. The CDR3 DNA reads as TGTGCCAGCAGTAAACAGTATAGCTCTGGAAACACCATATATTTT. Residues: CASSKQYSSGNTIYF.

Turning to this clone: The same CDR3 arises from other DNA sequences in this sample as well. This chain links TRBV7-2 with TRBJ2-6; 8 bases agree with TRBD1. Trimming cost V 6 bases and J 10 bases; bases outside gene matches: 8. The germline V gene encodes CDR1 SGHTA and CDR2 FQGNSA. The CDR3 spans 14 residues. For the CDR3, the DNA is TGTGCCAGCAGATTCGACAGGGGAACTAACGTCCTGACTTTC. Protein product: CASRFDRGTNVLTF.

The chain employs TRBV7-2 and TRBJ1-1; D perhaps matches TRBD1 (5 bases). The CDR3 has 14 amino acids. Trimming removed 1 base from V and 0 bases from J, with 6 bases in between. CDR1 is SGHTA, CDR2 FQGNSA, per germline. The CDR3 DNA reads TGTGCCAGCAGCTTAGACAGGCTGAACACTGAAGCTTTCTTT. As protein: CASSLDRLNTEAFF.

V is TRBV6-5 and J is TRBJ2-7, with D perhaps TRBD1 (5 bases). Trimming removed 8 bases from V and 1 base from J, with 15 bases in between. CDR3 size: 14 residues. CDR1 is MNHEY, CDR2 SVGAGI, per germline. CDR3 loop: CASGKAGMSYEQYF. The CDR3 nucleotides read TGTGCCAGCGGTAAGGCAGGGATGTCCTACGAGCAGTACTTC.

This clone was observed a few times. The rearrangement links TRBV28 to TRBJ1-4; no definite D call. Germline CDR1 MDHEN, CDR2 SYDVKM. Between the trimmed V and J ends, which lost 3 bases and 7 bases, there was a span of 3 bases. This CDR3 has 11 residues. CDR3 sequence: CASSFSEKLFF. CDR3 sequence (DNA): TGTGCCAGCAGTTTCAGTGAAAAACTGTTTTTT. The full variable domain, with the rest looked up from reference TRBV28 and TRBJ1-4, is DVKVTQSSRYLVKRTGEKVFLECVQDMDHENMFWYRQDPGLGLRLIYFSYDVKMKEKGDIPEGYSVSREKKERFSLILESASTNQTSMYLCASSFSEKLFFGSGTQLSVL.

This sequence joins TRBV4-3 and TRBJ1-1, with D possibly being TRBD1 (5 bases). Trimming cost V 4 bases and J 6 bases, with 18 bases left between them. The germline V gene encodes CDR1 LGHNA and CDR2 YSLEER. The CDR3 is 15 amino acids. The CDR3, as DNA: TGCGCCAGCAGCCGAACAGGACCCCCGGCGGCTGAAGCTTTCTTT. The encoded protein is CASSRTGPPAAEAFF.

A remark on this clone: The germline gene is not matched at one end of the junction; a read error may be the cause. The rearrangement joins TRBV14 to TRBJ2-1; TRBD2 agrees at 9 bases. Germline V lookup: CDR1 SGHDN, CDR2 FVKESK. This CDR3 has 14 residues. Here the CDR3 reads CASSFQRGAGPGLF. CDR3 in DNA: TGTGCCAGCAGCTTCCAGCGGGGGGCTGGTCCAGGCCTCTTC.

V usage is TRBV11-2 and J usage is TRBJ2-3; the D gene is possibly TRBD1 (5 bases). Germline CDR1 is SGHAT and CDR2 is FQNNGV. V dropped 7 bases and J dropped 3 bases, with 11 bases sitting between them. This CDR3 contains 13 residues. CDR3 loop: CASTRQNTDTQYF. In DNA, the CDR3 is TGTGCCAGCACCAGACAGAATACAGATACGCAGTATTTT.

The chain links TRBV27 to TRBJ2-1; tentatively, D is TRBD1 (5 bases). The ends were cut back, 2 bases at V and 0 bases at J, with 8 bases in the middle. Germline CDR1 is MNHEY and CDR2 is SMNVEV (reference sequence). CDR3 size: 15 residues. CDR3 loop: CASSLDSSSYNEQFF. In nucleotides, the CDR3 is TGTGCCAGCAGTTTAGACAGTAGCTCCTACAATGAGCAGTTCTTC.